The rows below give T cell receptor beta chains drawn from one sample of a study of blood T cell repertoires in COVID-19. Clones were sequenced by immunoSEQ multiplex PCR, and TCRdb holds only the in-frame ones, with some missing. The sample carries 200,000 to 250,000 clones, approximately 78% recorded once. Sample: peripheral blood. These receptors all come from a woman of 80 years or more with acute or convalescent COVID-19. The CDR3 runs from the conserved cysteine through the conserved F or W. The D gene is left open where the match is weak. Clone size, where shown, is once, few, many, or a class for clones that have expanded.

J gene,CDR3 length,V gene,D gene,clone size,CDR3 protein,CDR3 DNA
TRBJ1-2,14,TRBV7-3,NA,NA,CASSQNGGDYGYTF,TGTGCCAGCAGCCAGAACGGGGGGGACTATGGCTACACCTTC
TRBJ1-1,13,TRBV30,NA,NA,CAWSVDRSTEAFF,TGTGCCTGGAGTGTTGACAGAAGCACTGAAGCTTTCTTT
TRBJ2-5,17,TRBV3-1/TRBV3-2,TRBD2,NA,CASSQDLLAGVYETQYF,TGTGCCAGCAGCCAAGATCTGCTAGCGGGAGTATACGAGACCCAGTACTTC
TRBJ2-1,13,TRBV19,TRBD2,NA,CASKGLDNNEQFF,TGTGCCAGTAAGGGACTAGATAACAATGAGCAGTTCTTC
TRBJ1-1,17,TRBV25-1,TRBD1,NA,CASRSVGQGIMNTEAFF,TGTGCCAGCAGGTCTGTCGGACAGGGGATCATGAACACTGAAGCTTTCTTT
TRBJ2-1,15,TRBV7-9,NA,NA,CASSLVPQGSNEQFF,TGTGCCAGCAGCTTAGTTCCGCAGGGTTCCAATGAGCAGTTCTTC
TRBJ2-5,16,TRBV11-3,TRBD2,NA,CASSFGTSGRGETQYF,TGTGCCAGCAGCTTCGGGACTAGCGGGAGGGGGGAGACCCAGTACTTC
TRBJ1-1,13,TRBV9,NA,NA,CASSVTVNTEAFF,TGTGCCAGCAGCGTTACAGTGAACACTGAAGCTTTCTTT
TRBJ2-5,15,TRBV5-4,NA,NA,CASTLGRGVQETQYF,TGTGCCAGCACCCTCGGCAGGGGGGTCCAAGAGACCCAGTACTTC
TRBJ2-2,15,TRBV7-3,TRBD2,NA,CASSISGANTGELFF,TGTGCCAGCAGCATTAGCGGGGCTAACACCGGGGAGCTGTTTTTT
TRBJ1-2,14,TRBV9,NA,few,CASSVGGPDYGYTF,TGTGCCAGCAGCGTAGGGGGGCCTGACTATGGCTACACCTTC
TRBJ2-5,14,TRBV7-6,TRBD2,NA,CASSLDLAGETQYF,TGTGCCAGCAGCTTAGACCTAGCGGGGGAGACCCAGTACTTC
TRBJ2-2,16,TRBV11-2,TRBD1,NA,CASSLHPQGDTGELFF,TGTGCCAGCAGCTTACACCCACAGGGGGACACCGGGGAGCTGTTTTTT
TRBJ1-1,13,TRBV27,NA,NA,CASRRTGGAEAFF,TGTGCCAGCAGAAGGACGGGGGGCGCTGAAGCTTTCTTT
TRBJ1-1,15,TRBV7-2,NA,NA,CASSPGGAGDTEAFF,TGTGCCAGCAGCCCTGGGGGGGCGGGGGACACTGAAGCTTTCTTT
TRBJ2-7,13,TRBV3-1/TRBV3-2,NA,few,CASSQGLAGEQYF,TGTGCCAGCAGCCAAGGCCTAGCCGGCGAGCAGTACTTC
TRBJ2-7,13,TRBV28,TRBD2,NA,CASGTSATYEQYF,TGTGCCAGTGGGACTAGCGCAACCTACGAGCAGTACTTC
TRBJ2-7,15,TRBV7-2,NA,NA,CASSLEEGRSYEQYF,TGTGCCAGCAGCTTAGAGGAGGGGAGGTCCTACGAGCAGTACTTC
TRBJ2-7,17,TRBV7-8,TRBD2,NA,CASSSSGLAGGAGEQYF,TGTGCCAGCAGCTCCTCCGGACTAGCGGGAGGTGCCGGCGAGCAGTACTTC
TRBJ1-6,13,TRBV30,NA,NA,CAWSQGGRSPLHF,TGTGCCTGGAGTCAAGGGGGTAGGTCACCCCTCCACTTT
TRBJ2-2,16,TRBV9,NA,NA,CASSPGVSDLAGELFF,TGTGCCAGCAGCCCAGGGGTTTCGGATTTGGCCGGGGAGCTGTTTTTT
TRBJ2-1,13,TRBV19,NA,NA,CASSVSGYNEQFF,TGTGCCAGTAGCGTGTCGGGATACAATGAGCAGTTCTTC